Each of the 21 T cell receptor beta chains below was sequenced from the same sample in a study of memory CD4+ T cells and cytomegalovirus serostatus. Using immunoSEQ multiplex PCR, the repertoire was profiled, and TCRdb retains in-frame clones only, with some absent. Here the sample spans 40,000 to 55,000 clones, 76% being singletons. Single viable CD3+CD4+CD8-CD45RO+ cells were sorted as the memory CD4+ T cells. Sequencing input: memory CD4+ T cells from blood. All receptors derive from an adult in good health and CMV-seronegative.

This clone is judged medium-sized (0.01 to 0.1%). The chain carries TRBV4-1 and TRBJ1-1; possibly TRBD1 for D (5 bases). V shed 1 base and J shed 3 bases, with 12 bases lying between them. The germline gives CDR1 MGHRA, CDR2 YSYEKL. The CDR3 runs 15 residues. The CDR3 reads CASSQGGMGDTEAFF. In DNA form, the CDR3 reads TGCGCCAGCAGCCAAGGGGGGATGGGGGACACTGAAGCTTTCTTT.

This chain links TRBV7-2 with TRBJ2-1; D is unresolved. The germline gives CDR1 SGHTA, CDR2 FQGNSA. V was cut by 1 base and J by 4 bases, with 11 bases left in between. The CDR3 runs 15 residues. CDR3 DNA: TGTGCCAGCAGCTTAGGGCAGACCCGATACAATGAGCAGTTCTTC. It codes for CASSLGQTRYNEQFF.

This clone was counted a few times. The rearrangement uses TRBV30 and TRBJ1-6; D is perhaps TRBD1 (5 bases). The germline V gene encodes CDR1 GTSNPN and CDR2 SVGIG (reference sequence). V shed 2 bases and J shed 7 bases, with 15 bases lying between them. The CDR3 has 15 amino acids. The CDR3 here is CAWSYPGRQNSPLHF. As DNA, the CDR3 is TGTGCCTGGAGTTACCCGGGACGCCAGAATTCACCCCTCCACTTT.

V and J are TRBV7-3 and TRBJ2-3, with TRBD2 identical over 13 bases. Germline-derived CDR1 and CDR2 are SGHTA and FQGTGA. Unmatched junction bases numbered 1, after V lost 8 bases and J lost 2 bases. There are 14 residues in the CDR3. In nucleotides, the CDR3 is TGTGCCAGCGGGACTAGCGGGGTCACAGATACGCAGTATTTT. This codes for CASGTSGVTDTQYF.

This clone was counted between two and nine times. The J gene is TRBJ1-1, the V gene TRBV5-1; D is uncertain. V was trimmed by 1 base and J by 0 bases, leaving 10 bases between them. Per the germline V gene, CDR1 is SGHRS and CDR2 is YFSETQ. The CDR3 has 15 amino acids. This CDR3 reads CASSLIGRVNTEAFF. As DNA, the CDR3 is TGCGCCAGCAGCTTGATCGGCCGGGTGAACACTGAAGCTTTCTTT. The entire variable domain, with the rest obtained from reference TRBV5-1 and TRBJ1-1, is as follows: KAGVTQTPRYLIKTRGQQVTLSCSPISGHRSVSWYQQTPGQGLQFLFEYFSETQRNKGNFPGRFSGRQFSNSRSEMNVSTLELGDSALYLCASSLIGRVNTEAFFGQGTRLTVV.

CDR3 bases: TGTGCCAGCGGAAACAGGGGCTATGGCTACACCTTC. Protein sequence: CASGNRGYGYTF. The chain carries TRBV6-6 and TRBJ1-2, with TRBD1 identical over 7 bases. This CDR3 comprises 12 residues. The germline CDR1 and CDR2 sequences are MNHNY and SVGAGI (reference sequence). V was pared by 8 bases and J by 4 bases, with 4 bases of the junction left unmatched.

The CDR3 DNA reads as TGTGCCAGCAGTTACGAACCAGACTCTGGGGCCAACGTCCTGACTTTC. Its protein is CASSYEPDSGANVLTF. The gene calls are TRBV6-5 and TRBJ2-6; D unclear. The CDR3 is made up of 16 amino acids. V was trimmed by 2 bases and J by 0 bases, leaving 8 bases between them. The germline V gene has CDR1 MNHEY and CDR2 SVGAGI.

The V gene is TRBV7-3, the J gene TRBJ1-3, with a weak D call TRBD1 (5 bases). The CDR3 has 14 amino acids. Trimming cost V 6 bases and J 2 bases, with 11 bases left between them. CDR1 and CDR2 from the germline V gene are SGHTA and FQGTGA. The chain's CDR3 is CASSLSGTGNTIYF. The CDR3 region has the DNA TGTGCCAGCAGTCTTTCAGGGACTGGAAACACCATATATTTT.

This clone counts as medium-sized. The chain uses TRBV5-4 and TRBJ2-6, with D unresolved. Trimming removed 2 bases from V and 4 bases from J, with 16 bases in between. Germline V CDR1 and CDR2: SGHNT, YYREEE (reference sequence). CDR3 length: 17 residues. CDR3 amino acids: CASSFPGPAAGANVLTF. CDR3 nucleotide sequence: TGTGCCAGCAGCTTTCCGGGCCCCGCGGCGGGGGCCAACGTCCTGACTTTC.

This clone was recorded once. This sequence joins TRBV11-2 and TRBJ2-1; weak D call: TRBD2 (5 bases). The CDR3 sequence is 14 residues long. Germline-derived CDR1 and CDR2 are SGHAT and FQNNGV. V was shortened by 0 bases and J by 9 bases, with 12 bases between the two germline ends. DNA of the CDR3: TGTGCCAGCAGCTTAGACGGGGAAAGGAGTGAGCAGTTCTTC. This codes for CASSLDGERSEQFF.

The rearrangement links TRBV7-9 to TRBJ2-1, with 7 bases matching TRBD2. This CDR3 has 15 residues. V dropped 5 bases and J dropped 8; count of bases not matched to a gene: 12. CDR1 SEHNR and CDR2 FQNEAQ come from the germline V gene (reference sequence). CDR3 sequence (DNA): TGTGCCAGCAGCAAGATCGGGACTAAGGGTGATGAGCAGTTCTTC. Translating it yields CASSKIGTKGDEQFF.

This clone came up a few times. This rearrangement joins TRBV7-9 to TRBJ1-1; D not resolved. The CDR3 runs to 13 residues. V shed 4 bases and J shed 6 bases, with 12 bases lying between them. Germline V gene lookup returns CDR1 SEHNR and CDR2 FQNEAQ (reference sequence). CDR3 DNA sequence: TGTGCCAGCAGCTGGAGCGAGGGTTCTGAAGCTTTCTTT. This codes for CASSWSEGSEAFF.

The V gene is TRBV7-2, the J gene TRBJ2-1, with D possibly TRBD1 on 6 matching bases. CDR1 is SGHTA, CDR2 FQGNSA, per germline. V lost 2 bases and J lost 7, with 12 bases in between. The CDR3 contains 14 residues. In DNA form, the CDR3 reads TGTGCCAGCAGCTTACAACACCAGGGGAATGAGCAGTTCTTC. Translated, it gives CASSLQHQGNEQFF.

The CDR3 is CASSPPFGTRNEKLFF. The CDR3 nucleotides read TGTGCCAGCAGCCCACCGTTCGGGACACGTAATGAAAAACTGTTTTTT. The chain carries TRBV7-2 and TRBJ1-4, with D possibly matching TRBD1 (6 bases). V was cut by 5 bases and J by 4 bases, with 17 bases left in between. The length of the CDR3 is 16 residues. Germline values: CDR1 SGHTA, CDR2 FQGNSA.

The chain links TRBV15 to TRBJ2-7, with a weak D call TRBD1 (6 bases). Germline CDR1 reads LNHNV; CDR2 reads YYDKDF (reference sequence). This CDR3 is built from 14 residues. With 7 bases removed from V and 5 bases from J, the gap between germline ends came to 18 bases. In nucleotides, the CDR3 is TGTGCCACCAAGGACAGATCTTATTCCGACGAGCAGTACTTC. The encoded protein is CATKDRSYSDEQYF. Complete variable domain (other parts from reference TRBV15 and TRBJ2-7): DAMVIQNPRYQVTQFGKPVTLSCSQTLNHNVMYWYQQKSSQAPKLLFHYYDKDFNNEADTPDNFQSRRPNTSFCFLDIRSPGLGDTAMYLCATKDRSYSDEQYFGPGTRLTVT.

The rearrangement links TRBV4-2 to TRBJ2-5; 12 bases agree with TRBD2. The V gene end was trimmed by 6 bases and the J gene end by 1 base; junction bases not matched to a gene: 6. CDR3 size: 16 residues. The germline CDR1 and CDR2 sequences are LGHNA and YNFKEQ. The CDR3 DNA is TGTGCCAGCAGTCTGGCACTAGCGGGAGGCCAAGAGACCCAGTACTTC. Residues: CASSLALAGGQETQYF.

The chain is built from TRBV7-3 and TRBJ2-5; 9 nucleotides align to TRBD2. Germline V gene sequence: CDR1 SGHTA, CDR2 FQGTGA. Trimming removed 5 bases from V and 2 bases from J; junction bases left unmatched: 6. The length of the CDR3 is 15 residues. CDR3 DNA: TGTGCCAGCAGCGAAACTAGCGGGCCTCAAGAGACCCAGTACTTC. Translated: CASSETSGPQETQYF.

This clone was recorded a few times. The rearrangement uses TRBV6-1 and TRBJ1-5; D gene unclear. Between the trimmed V and J ends, which lost 4 bases and 7 bases, there was a span of 11 bases. Germline loops: CDR1 MNHNS, CDR2 SASEGT. CDR3 length: 13 residues. CDR3 in DNA: TGTGCCAGCAGTGGGTATGGCGGGCAGCCCCAGCATTTT. It translates to CASSGYGGQPQHF.

The chain carries TRBV7-2 and TRBJ2-1, with TRBD2 matching over 8 bases. This CDR3 is built from 15 residues. CDR1 and CDR2 (germline): SGHTA, FQGNSA. The trim removed 5 bases at V and 7 bases at J, leaving 10 bases unmatched. DNA for the CDR3: TGTGCCAGCAGCAGGACTAGCTGGTGGAGTAATGAGCAGTTCTTC. Its translation is CASSRTSWWSNEQFF.

The chain has TRBV18 and TRBJ1-2, with no clear D. CDR1 KGHSH and CDR2 LQKENI come from the germline V gene. The ends were cut back, 3 bases at V and 2 bases at J, with 7 bases in the middle. This CDR3 has 13 amino acids. This CDR3 is CASSPDTNYGYTF. For the CDR3, the DNA is TGTGCCAGCTCACCCGACACGAACTATGGCTACACCTTC.

This chain joins TRBV6-5 and TRBJ2-3; the D call may be TRBD1 or TRBD2 (6 bases each). The V end lost 4 bases, the J end lost 5 bases, and 19 bases lay between the germline ends. The germline gives CDR1 MNHEY, CDR2 SVGAGI. This CDR3 has 16 amino acids. CDR3 sequence: CASSFRVRGALDTQYF. CDR3 nucleotide sequence: TGTGCCAGCAGTTTCCGGGTTAGGGGGGCCCTAGATACGCAGTATTTT.